This entry features one TCR beta chain sequence. The antigen remains unidentified. Method: immunoSEQ multiplex PCR; TCRdb's copy keeps in-frame clones and lacks some. The table shows about 54,000 clones, with more than 85% occurring only once. The germline gives CDR1 SGHKS, CDR2 YYEKEE (reference sequence). V was shortened by 4 bases and J by 4 bases, with 18 bases between the two germline ends. The CDR3 length is 16 residues. This record belongs to a study of OX40 agonist ivuxolimab in advanced cancers. The overall study: Dose-escalation patients' cancers were hepatocellular carcinoma, melanoma, renal cell or head and neck cancer.

Broader study findings: With doses of 0.1-3.0 mg/kg, partial responders showed among the lowest clonal expansion. CD8+ T cells (on average) carried more expanded clones than CD4+ T cells. Clonal expansion from baseline to week 6 occurred in both CD4+ and CD8+ T cells.

The V call is TRBV5-5, the J call TRBJ1-5, with D possibly TRBD1 on 5 matching bases. Sequencing was performed on CD4+ or CD8+ T cells sorted from blood, taken in a trial of the OX40 agonist ivuxolimab. This clonotype was obtained from an adult with an advanced solid tumor such as melanoma, head and neck, liver or kidney cancer. CDR3 sequence reads: CASSPGTVLWNQPQHF. CDR3 in DNA: TGTGCCAGCAGCCCAGGGACGGTTTTATGGAATCAGCCCCAGCATTTT.